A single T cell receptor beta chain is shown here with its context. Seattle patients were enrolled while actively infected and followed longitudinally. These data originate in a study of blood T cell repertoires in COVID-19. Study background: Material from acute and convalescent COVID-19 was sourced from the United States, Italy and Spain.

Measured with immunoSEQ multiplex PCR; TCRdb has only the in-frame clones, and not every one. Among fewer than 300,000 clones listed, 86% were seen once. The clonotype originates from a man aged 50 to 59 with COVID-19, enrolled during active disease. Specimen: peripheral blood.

This CDR3 is CASSVNNYGYTF. The CDR3 nucleotides are TGTGCCAGCAGCGTAAATAACTATGGCTACACCTTC. The chain combines TRBV2 with TRBJ1-2; no firm D call. The CDR3 loop spans 12 amino acids. V lost 6 bases to trimming and J lost 1 base, with 6 bases between them. Germline V gives CDR1 SNHLY, CDR2 FYNNEI.